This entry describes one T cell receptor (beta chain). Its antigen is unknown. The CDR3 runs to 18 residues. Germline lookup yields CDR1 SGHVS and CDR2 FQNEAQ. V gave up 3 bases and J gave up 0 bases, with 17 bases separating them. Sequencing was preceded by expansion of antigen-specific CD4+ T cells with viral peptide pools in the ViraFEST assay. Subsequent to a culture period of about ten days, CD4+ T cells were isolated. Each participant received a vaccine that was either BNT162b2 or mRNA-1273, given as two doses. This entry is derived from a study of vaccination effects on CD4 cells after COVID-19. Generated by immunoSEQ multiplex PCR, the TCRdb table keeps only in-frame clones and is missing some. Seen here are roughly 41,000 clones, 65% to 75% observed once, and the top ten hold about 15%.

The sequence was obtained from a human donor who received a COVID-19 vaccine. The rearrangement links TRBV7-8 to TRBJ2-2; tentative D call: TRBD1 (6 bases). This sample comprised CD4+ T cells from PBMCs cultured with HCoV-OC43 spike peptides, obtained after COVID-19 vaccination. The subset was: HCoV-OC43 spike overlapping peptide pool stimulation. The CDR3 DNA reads TGTGCCAGCAGCTTCGGGGTGACAGGCGCCGCGAACACCGGGGAGCTGTTTTTT. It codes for CASSFGVTGAANTGELFF.